Sequencing of this T cell receptor beta chain was carried out in a study of OX40 agonist ivuxolimab in advanced cancers. On the study more broadly: At 0.01 to 10 mg/kg, ivuxolimab was administered intravenously to patients every 2 weeks. With a range of 23 to 79, age averaged approximately 60 years, and 75% to 90% were male. Study results and limitations: Partial responders treated at 0.1-3.0 mg/kg exhibited clonal expansion among the lowest measured. Dosing at 0.1 to 3.0 mg/kg was accompanied by clonal expansion of CD4+ and CD8+ blood T cells by week 6.

The CDR3 consists of 14 residues. Germline-derived CDR1 and CDR2 are LNHDA and SQIVND (reference sequence). Trimming took 4 bases from V and 6 from J, leaving 13 bases between them. Using immunoSEQ multiplex PCR, the repertoire was profiled, and TCRdb retains in-frame clones only, with some absent. The profile shows around 78,000 clones, roughly 87% of them singletons. Concerning this clone itself: What it binds is unknown.

The chain has TRBV19 and TRBJ2-1; D might be TRBD2 (7 bases). The sample in question was CD4+ or CD8+ T cells sorted from blood, obtained in a trial of the OX40 agonist ivuxolimab. This TCR derives from an adult with an advanced solid tumor such as melanoma, head and neck, liver or kidney cancer. The CDR3 sequence: CASSRPGGFNEQFF. In nucleotides, the CDR3 is TGTGCCAGTAGTAGACCGGGGGGCTTCAATGAGCAGTTCTTC.